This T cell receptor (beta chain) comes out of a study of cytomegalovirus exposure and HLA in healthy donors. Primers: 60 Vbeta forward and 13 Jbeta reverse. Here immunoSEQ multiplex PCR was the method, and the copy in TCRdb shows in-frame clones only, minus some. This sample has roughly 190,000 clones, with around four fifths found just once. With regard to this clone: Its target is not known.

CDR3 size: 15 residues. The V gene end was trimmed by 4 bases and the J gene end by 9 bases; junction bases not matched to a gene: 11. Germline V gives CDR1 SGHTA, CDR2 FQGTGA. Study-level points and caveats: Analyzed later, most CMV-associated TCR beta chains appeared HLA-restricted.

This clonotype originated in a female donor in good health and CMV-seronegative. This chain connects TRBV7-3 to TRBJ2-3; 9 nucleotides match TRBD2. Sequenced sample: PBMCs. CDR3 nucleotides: TGTGCCAGCAGCTCAGGCGGGGGGGCTTATGTAACGCAGTATTTT. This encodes CASSSGGGAYVTQYF.